This TCR beta chain comes out of a study of T-cell memory formation after mild COVID-19 (dated by TCRdb to about 2021). With regard to the full study: TCR sequence clusters from the two donors were largely donor specific. In a couple of donors, T-cell clones that expanded and contracted after mild COVID-19 were followed by sequencing TCRalpha and TCRbeta repertoires longitudinally. The cohort comprised two young, previously healthy adult volunteers, one female and one male. Beyond this particular receptor, the publication reports: Some responding clones were found in pre-infection memory, which suggests that pre-existing cross-reactive memory T cells took part in the SARS-CoV-2 response. The second-wave clones that peaked on day 37 were not confirmed to be SARS-CoV-2 specific. Balanced CD4/CD8 phenotypes were observed for clones contracting from day 15 to 85, whereas a bias towards CD4+ was observed for a second wave of clones expanding from day 15 to 37. Only a couple of mild cases were covered in the study, and larger cohorts including severe cases with pre-infection samples were considered necessary. Contracting CD4+ clones were found mainly in CM and EM memory subsets, while CD8+ clones were enriched in EMRA.

Ficoll-Paque density gradient centrifugation was the method used to isolate PBMCs. To note about this clonotype: It has no known antigen specificity. No base quality values were provided; no much bigger clone lies one nucleotide off.

CDR1 and CDR2 (LNHDA, SQIVND) derive from the germline V gene (reference sequence). Deletion took 7 bases off V and 5 bases off J, with a span of 11 bases between the germline ends. From its cysteine to its phenylalanine, the CDR3 spans 13 amino acids. Of all the DNA, just the CDR3 is kept, 39 bases in frame from base 1. The data were produced on an Illumina NovaSeq 6000. cDNA libraries for TCRalpha and TCRbeta were prepared by 5'RACE using constant-segment primers, with sample barcodes and unique molecular identifiers added. Trizol reagent was used to extract RNA from every sample. The libraries were amplified in two PCR steps, and the second step added a second sample barcode and Illumina TruSeq adapters. Sequencing of libraries was performed on an Illumina NovaSeq with 2 x 150 bp paired-end reads. In the authors' own workflow: Demultiplexing of reads and collapsing into UMI-guided consensus sequences were performed with migec v1.2.7. Using mixcr v2.1.11, UMI consensuses were aligned to TRA and TRB V and J templates and then assembled into clonotypes. A clonotype was counted as expanded or contracted only if both edgeR and NoisET called the change significant, with noise models trained on biological replicates. For edgeR calls, the thresholds were a false discovery rate-adjusted p below 0.01 and a log2 fold-change of 1. PCA with hierarchical clustering of max-normalized trajectories of the 1000 most abundant clonotypes was used as exploratory dynamics analysis. The CD4 or CD8 phenotype of responding clones was assigned using the separately sequenced CD4+ and CD8+ repertoires. TCRdb reprocessing: public reads trimmed at Q25 with fastp, clones called with MiXCR, in-frame beta chains kept. For every CDR3 protein sequence, its rows merge into one entry that carries the most common genes and DNA. The V and J calls, along with clone size, are taken from TCRdb and not from the paper's own processing. A total of about 430,000 distinct CDR3 sequences appear in this sample, roughly 18% of them only once. 20% to 25% of the sample is in the top ten clones.

The clonotype was recovered from a man in his late teens or twenties who had mild COVID-19 (a few samples of this study predate the infection). The sample titles of this study are shuffled in the database, so cell type and time point are left out; the donor was told from shared clones. The chain links TRBV19 with TRBJ1-4, with an unclear D gene assignment. The sequenced sample consisted of PBMCs or a T cell subset sorted from them (not recorded which). The DNA sequence is TGTGCCAGTATTGCCGGATACAATGAAAAACTGTTTTTT. This codes for CASIAGYNEKLFF.